The clone carrying this TCR beta chain was counted between two and nine times. The data were taken from a study of Graves' ophthalmopathy and Graves' hyperthyroidism. The CDR3 contains 17 residues. In germline, CDR1 is SGHAT, CDR2 FQDESV (reference sequence). Trimming took 7 bases from V and 9 from J; bases not matched to a gene: 19. Researchers took RNA transcripts and amplified TCR beta CDR3 regions from them. RT-PCR was first run with HTBI primers, then multiplex PCR in a second round. TCRdb used MiXCR to reprocess the multiplex PCR reads, holding one entry per CDR3 protein. The sample yields about 620,000 distinct CDR3 sequences, about a fifth seen once. Diagnosis used clinical symptoms, serum thyroxine, TRAb, thyroid ultrasound and orbital computed tomography.

The specimen sequenced was peripheral blood. The sequence was obtained from a woman younger than 30 with stable Graves' hyperthyroidism. Some clones in this sample may be carry-over from other donors' samples. V is TRBV11-1 and J is TRBJ2-5; TRBD2 agrees at 11 bases. DNA for the CDR3: TGTGCCAGCACCTCCCGGAGTACTAGCGGGAGCCCTGAGGCCCAGTACTTC. It encodes CASTSRSTSGSPEAQYF.